Below are 28 T cell receptor beta chains sequenced from a single sample in a study of blood T cells in healthy people across ages. Together with a sample-barcoded 5' primer, a J-beta primer mix was included in a second PCR lasting roughly 6 to 12 cycles. MiXCR, applied by TCRdb to the 5' RACE reads, yields one record per CDR3 protein. The sample lists around 670,000 distinct CDR3 sequences, 25% to 35% occurring once. The sample consisted of blood. Receptors were obtained from a woman of 80 years or more in good health.

The V and J genes are TRBV15 and TRBJ2-1; D unresolved. Germline V gene sequence: CDR1 LNHNV, CDR2 YYDKDF (reference sequence). V was trimmed by 0 bases and J by 9 bases, leaving 12 bases between them. The CDR3 sequence is 14 residues long. The CDR3 reads CATSRDTPTGEQFF. The DNA of the CDR3 is TGTGCCACCAGCAGAGATACCCCGACGGGTGAGCAGTTCTTC.

This clonotype was counted many times. The chain is built from TRBV7-2 and TRBJ1-2, with unresolved D. CDR1 and CDR2 (germline): SGHTA, FQGNSA. V lost 1 base to trimming and J lost 2 bases, with 17 bases between them. The CDR3 has 17 amino acids. CDR3 coding DNA: TGTGCCAGCAGCTTAGGGAGGACCCAATTCTCGAACTATGGCTACACCTTC. It specifies CASSLGRTQFSNYGYTF.

In its sample, this clonotype was seen many times. V is TRBV5-1 and J is TRBJ1-2, with 8 positions matching TRBD1. CDR3 size: 15 residues. Germline assignment: CDR1 SGHRS and CDR2 YFSETQ. With 3 bases clipped from V and 3 bases from J, the junction kept 7 bases outside the gene matches. CDR3 residues: CASSSGTGRDYGYTF. DNA for the CDR3: TGCGCCAGCAGCTCGGGGACAGGTCGGGACTATGGCTACACCTTC.

This clonotype was observed at least ten times. The V gene is TRBV12-3 or TRBV12-4, the J gene TRBJ1-2, with D possibly being TRBD1 (6 bases). This CDR3 comprises 13 residues. V was pared by 4 bases and J by 4 bases, with 10 bases between. The CDR3 loop reads CASSSDSSYGYTF. Here the CDR3 DNA reads TGTGCCAGCAGTTCGGACAGCTCCTATGGCTACACCTTC.

The chain joins TRBV5-1 to TRBJ1-1; tentative D call: TRBD1 (5 bases). This CDR3 contains 16 residues. CDR1 SGHRS and CDR2 YFSETQ come from the germline V gene. V was cut by 2 bases and J by 2 bases, with 16 bases left in between. The DNA for the CDR3 is TGCGCCAGCAGCTTAACCCCTTCGGGGACTAACACTGAAGCTTTCTTT. It translates to CASSLTPSGTNTEAFF. The complete variable domain, with remaining parts taken from reference TRBV5-1 and TRBJ1-1, reads KAGVTQTPRYLIKTRGQQVTLSCSPISGHRSVSWYQQTPGQGLQFLFEYFSETQRNKGNFPGRFSGRQFSNSRSEMNVSTLELGDSALYLCASSLTPSGTNTEAFFGQGTRLTVV.

This clonotype was detected many times. The chain recombines TRBV20-1 with TRBJ2-5; tentative D call: TRBD1 (5 bases). Germline V gene sequence: CDR1 DFQATT, CDR2 SNEGSKA (reference sequence). The length of the CDR3 is 13 residues. Deletions cut 6 bases from V and 0 bases from J, with 11 bases between. This chain's CDR3 is CSAEDTNQETQYF. The DNA of the CDR3 is TGCAGTGCCGAGGACACAAACCAAGAGACCCAGTACTTC.

This clonotype was recorded many times. This sequence joins TRBV14 and TRBJ2-5; D call uncertain. Germline V CDR1 and CDR2: SGHDN, FVKESK. This CDR3 contains 11 residues. V lost 0 bases and J 6 bases, leaving 2 bases between the germline ends. The CDR3 DNA sequence: TGTGCCAGCAGCCAAGATCAGACCCAGTACTTC. Protein: CASSQDQTQYF.

The gene calls are TRBV27 and TRBJ1-1, with unresolved D. The CDR3 runs to 14 residues. Germline assignment: CDR1 MNHEY and CDR2 SMNVEV (reference sequence). V lost 3 bases and J 2 bases, leaving 10 bases between the germline ends. The CDR3 loop is CASSFRDFNTEAFF. Here the CDR3 DNA reads TGTGCCAGCAGTTTTAGGGATTTTAACACTGAAGCTTTCTTT.

A word on this clonotype: A much larger clone differs from this one at a single base, so this may be a read error. V and J are TRBV11-2 and TRBJ1-2, with TRBD1 matching over 10 bases. Germline V gene sequence: CDR1 SGHAT, CDR2 FQNNGV. The CDR3 runs to 15 residues. CDR3 sequence: CAGSLDWDRGRGYTF. CDR3 nucleotides: TGTGCCGGCAGCTTAGACTGGGACAGGGGACGTGGCTACACCTTC.

This clonotype has only a few counts. A read error may be the cause here, since a much bigger clone is one base away. The rearrangement links TRBV5-1 to TRBJ2-5, with TRBD2 matching over 10 bases. The J call is in doubt because the DNA end fits TRBJ2-1 better. The germline V gene has CDR1 SGHRS and CDR2 YFSETQ. CDR3 length: 16 amino acids. The CDR3 protein is CASSLESSGGQETQFF. The CDR3 DNA sequence: TGCGCCAGCAGCTTGGAGTCTAGCGGGGGCCAAGAGACCCAGTTCTTC.

The V gene is TRBV20-1, the J gene TRBJ2-3; 11 bases line up with TRBD2. The CDR3 runs 17 residues. The J segment lost 4 bases and the V segment lost 1 base, leaving 10 bases of the junction unmatched. The germline V gene has CDR1 DFQATT and CDR2 SNEGSKA (reference sequence). The CDR3: CSARVTSGGPPPDTQYF. The CDR3 coding sequence is TGCAGTGCTAGAGTTACTAGCGGGGGCCCGCCACCAGATACGCAGTATTTT.

DNA for the CDR3: TGTGCCAGCAGTTTCCCACCCCCTGGGGCCAACGTCCTGACTTTC. Residues: CASSFPPPGANVLTF. The chain links TRBV6-2 or TRBV6-3 to TRBJ2-6; D is ambiguous. This CDR3 region has 15 residues. Deletions cut 4 bases from V and 2 bases from J, with 9 bases between. Germline CDR1 is MNHEY and CDR2 is SVGEGT.

The count of this clonotype is one. A read error is possible here, since a much larger clone lies one base away. This rearrangement joins TRBV7-9 to TRBJ2-1, with TRBD2 matching over 9 bases. The DNA end is more similar to TRBJ2-7, so the J call may be wrong. CDR3 length equals 19 residues. The germline V gene has CDR1 SEHNR and CDR2 FQNEAQ (reference sequence). The CDR3 loop reads CASSRMPSGGPSSYNEQYF. The DNA of the CDR3 is TGTGCCAGCAGCCGGATGCCCAGCGGGGGGCCGAGCTCCTACAATGAGCAGTACTTC.

Regarding this clonotype: With a much larger clone just one base away, this may be a read error. The chain recombines TRBV10-2 with TRBJ1-2; D unresolved. From germline, CDR1 is WSHSY and CDR2 SAAADI. The CDR3 runs 12 residues. CDR3 DNA: TGCGCCGGCAGTGAAAGCGGCTATGGCTACACCTTC. Translated: CAGSESGYGYTF.

A few counts support this clonotype. This chain links TRBV30 with TRBJ2-3; TRBD2 matches 10 bases. Germline values: CDR1 GTSNPN, CDR2 SVGIG (reference sequence). V lost 0 bases to trimming and J lost 2 bases; unmatched junction nucleotides: 2. The CDR3 is 15 residues long. The CDR3 is CAWSVSGGATDTQYF. As DNA, the CDR3 is TGTGCCTGGAGTGTGAGCGGGGGGGCCACAGATACGCAGTATTTT.

This clonotype was seen ten or more times. This chain uses TRBV7-2 with TRBJ2-3; D is ambiguous. This CDR3 spans 15 amino acids. Trimming took off 2 bases at V and 2 bases at J, with 11 bases between the two ends. Germline assignment: CDR1 SGHTA and CDR2 FQGNSA. CDR3 sequence (DNA): TGTGCCAGCAGCTTACGGAGCGTATACACAGATACGCAGTATTTT. It is translated as CASSLRSVYTDTQYF.

This clonotype was recorded many times. This chain joins TRBV2 and TRBJ2-7; D is unresolved. Germline values: CDR1 SNHLY, CDR2 FYNNEI. Trimming removed 3 bases at V and 0 bases at J, with 9 bases between. The CDR3 length is 14 residues. CDR3 sequence reads: CASSEEAISYEQYF. CDR3 coding DNA: TGTGCCAGCAGTGAGGAAGCCATCTCCTACGAGCAGTACTTC.

The CDR3 loop is CASSYARTTGGYTF. As DNA, the CDR3 is TGTGCCAGCAGCTACGCCCGGACGACAGGAGGCTACACCTTC. The rearrangement links TRBV7-8 to TRBJ1-2; possible D gene TRBD1, 6 bases. In germline, CDR1 is SGHVS, CDR2 FQNEAQ. CDR3 length: 14 residues. Between the trimmed V and J ends, which lost 4 bases and 8 bases, there was a span of 17 bases.

The chain recombines TRBV13 with TRBJ2-4; 13 nucleotides align to TRBD2. The CDR3 is 18 residues long. Per the germline V gene, CDR1 is PRHDT and CDR2 is FYEKMQ (reference sequence). V lost 5 bases and J lost 2; bases outside the gene matches: 9. For the CDR3, the DNA is TGTGCCAGCAGCCCTACTAGCGGGGGGGCCGGAACCAAAAACATTCAGTACTTC. Translation gives CASSPTSGGAGTKNIQYF.

The table lists this clonotype with many counts. This chain uses TRBV6-6 with TRBJ2-7; 10 nucleotides line up with TRBD1. The junction had 12 bases not matched to a gene; V was cut back by 5 bases and J by 2 bases. The germline V gene encodes CDR1 MNHNY and CDR2 SVGAGI (reference sequence). The length of the CDR3 is 17 residues. DNA for the CDR3: TGTGCCAGCAGTGCCGGGACAGGGGACCTTGTCCCCTACGAGCAGTACTTC. It is translated as CASSAGTGDLVPYEQYF.

The chain employs TRBV28 and TRBJ1-5; the D gene is possibly TRBD1 (6 bases). The germline V and J ends were trimmed by 6 bases and 7 bases, with 22 bases remaining between them. This CDR3 is 16 amino acids long. Germline CDR1 MDHEN, CDR2 SYDVKM. The chain's CDR3 is CASRRSGVRGRQPQHF. The CDR3 nucleotides are TGTGCCAGCAGGCGTTCGGGGGTCAGGGGCCGGCAGCCCCAGCATTTT.

This clonotype came up many times. V gene TRBV9 combines with J gene TRBJ2-1, with 11 bases matching TRBD2. Germline lookup yields CDR1 SGDLS and CDR2 YYNGEE. The ends lost 1 base at V and 7 bases at J; junction bases unmatched: 4. This CDR3 region has 15 residues. This chain's CDR3 is CASSVLSSGGNEQFF. The CDR3 region has the DNA TGTGCCAGCAGCGTATTGTCTAGCGGGGGGAATGAGCAGTTCTTC. The full variable domain, its missing parts supplied by reference TRBV9 and TRBJ2-1, is DSGVTQTPKHLITATGQRVTLRCSPRSGDLSVYWYQQSLDQGLQFLIQYYNGEERAKGNILERFSAQQFPDLHSELNLSSLELGDSALYFCASSVLSSGGNEQFFGPGTRLTVL.

This clonotype was detected a few times. This could be a read error, since a much larger clone is one nucleotide away. V is TRBV2 and J is TRBJ2-5; a weak D match, TRBD2 (5 bases). Looked up from germline, CDR1 is SNHLY and CDR2 is FYNNEI. The V end was cut by 6 bases, the J end by 4 bases, with 15 bases between. The CDR3 consists of 14 residues. In nucleotides, the CDR3 is TGTGCCAGCAGGAAGGGTGAGGGTTCAGAGACCCAGTACTTC. Translation gives CASRKGEGSETQYF.

The chain joins TRBV5-1 to TRBJ2-1; D possibly uses TRBD1 or TRBD2 (5 bases each). The CDR3 sequence is 14 residues long. Looked up from germline, CDR1 is SGHRS and CDR2 is YFSETQ. Trimming left V 4 bases short and J 10 bases short, with 18 bases between. The CDR3 bases are TGCGCCAGCAGCCTACGGGACGCTTACTACGAGCAGTTCTTC. Its protein is CASSLRDAYYEQFF.

This clonotype was recorded at least ten times. The rearrangement links TRBV4-3 to TRBJ2-1; D is undetermined. Per the germline V gene, CDR1 is LGHNA and CDR2 is YSLEER. The V end was cut by 0 bases, the J end by 9 bases, with 12 bases between. The CDR3 runs to 14 residues. CDR3 sequence reads: CASSQDDHIGEQFF. CDR3 sequence (DNA): TGCGCCAGCAGCCAAGATGACCACATCGGTGAGCAGTTCTTC.

V usage is TRBV7-2 and J usage is TRBJ1-1; 7 bases agree with TRBD1. V shed 3 bases and J 7 bases; nucleotides not matched to a gene: 11. This CDR3 is built from 15 residues. The V gene's germline CDR1 is SGHTA and CDR2 FQGNSA. As DNA, the CDR3 is TGTGCCAGCAGCTTTTCCCGGGACAGCCGTTTTGAAGCTTTCTTT. Protein sequence: CASSFSRDSRFEAFF.

As concerns this clonotype: One end of the junction varies from germline; a read error may be responsible. J is TRBJ2-7 and V is TRBV12-3 or TRBV12-4; D possibly matches TRBD1 or TRBD2 (6 bases each). This CDR3 is built from 15 residues. The DNA for the CDR3 is TGTGCCAGCAGCCTCGGCGGTGGGGGCGGGGAGACCCAGTGCTTC. Its translation is CASSLGGGGGETQCF.

This rearrangement joins TRBV4-1 to TRBJ2-1; 9 bases agree with TRBD2. This CDR3 spans 17 amino acids. V lost 1 base to trimming and J lost 1 base; unmatched junction nucleotides: 5. Germline V gene sequence: CDR1 MGHRA, CDR2 YSYEKL. In nucleotides, the CDR3 is TGCGCCAGCAGCCAAGTAGGAGCGGGGGGATCCTACAATGAGCAGTTCTTC. Translating gives CASSQVGAGGSYNEQFF.